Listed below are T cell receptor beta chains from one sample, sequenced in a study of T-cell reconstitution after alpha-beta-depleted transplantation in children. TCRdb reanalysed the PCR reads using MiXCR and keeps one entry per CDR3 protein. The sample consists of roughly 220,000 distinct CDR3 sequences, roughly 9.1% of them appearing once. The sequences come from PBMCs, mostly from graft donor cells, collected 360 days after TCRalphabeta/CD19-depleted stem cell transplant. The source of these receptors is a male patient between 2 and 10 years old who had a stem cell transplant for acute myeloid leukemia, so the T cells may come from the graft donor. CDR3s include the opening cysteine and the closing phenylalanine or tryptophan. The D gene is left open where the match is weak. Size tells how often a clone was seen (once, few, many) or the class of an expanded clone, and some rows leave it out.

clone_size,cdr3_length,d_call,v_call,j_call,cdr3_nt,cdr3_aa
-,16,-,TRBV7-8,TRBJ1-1,TGTGCCAGCAGCCCTTTGACATGGGGGCGCGTCGCTGAAGCTTTCTTT,CASSPLTWGRVAEAFF
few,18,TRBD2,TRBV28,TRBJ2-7,TGTGCCAGCAGTTTATGGGCGGGAGGGGACCGTAGCTCCTACGAGCAGTACTTC,CASSLWAGGDRSSYEQYF
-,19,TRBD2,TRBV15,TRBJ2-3,TGTGCCACCAGCAGACATGGACTAGCGGGAGGGAGGGGCACAGATACGCAGTATTTT,CATSRHGLAGGRGTDTQYF
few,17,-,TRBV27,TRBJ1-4,TGTGCCAGCAGTCCAAATCAGGGCCTCGCAACTAATGAAAAACTGTTTTTT,CASSPNQGLATNEKLFF
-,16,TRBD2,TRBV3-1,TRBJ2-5,TGTGCCAGCAGCCCCGGACTAGCGGGGGAACAAGAGACCCAGTACTTC,CASSPGLAGEQETQYF
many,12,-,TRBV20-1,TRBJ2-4,TGCAGTGCCTATGTAGCCAAAAACATTCAGTACTTC,CSAYVAKNIQYF
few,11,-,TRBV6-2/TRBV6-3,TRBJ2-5,TGTGCCAGCGGCTGGATGGAGACCCAGTACTTC,CASGWMETQYF
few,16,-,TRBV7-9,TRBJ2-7,TGTGCCAGCAGCGAAGAGGGGGGCAGGAGCTCCTACGAGCAGTACTTC,CASSEEGGRSSYEQYF
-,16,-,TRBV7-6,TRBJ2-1,TGTGCCAGCAGCTTAGCGCGCACGGGATCCTACAATGAGCAGTTCTTC,CASSLARTGSYNEQFF
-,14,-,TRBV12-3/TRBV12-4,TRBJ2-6,TGTGCCAGCAGTCCACGCCCTGGGGCCAACGTCCTGACTTTC,CASSPRPGANVLTF
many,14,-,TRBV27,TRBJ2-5,TGTGCCAGCAGTCGGCGGGTTTACCAAGAGACCCAGTACTTC,CASSRRVYQETQYF
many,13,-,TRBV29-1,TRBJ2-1,TGCAGCGTTATGAGGGGCGCTTACAATGAGCAGTTCTTC,CSVMRGAYNEQFF
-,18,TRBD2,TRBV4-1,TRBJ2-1,TGCGCCAGCAGCCACCCCCGCGGCCGAGCGGGGACTTTCAATGAGCAGTTCTTC,CASSHPRGRAGTFNEQFF
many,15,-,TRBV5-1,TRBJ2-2,TGCGCCAGCAGCCGTTTCCGGGCTTCCACCGGGGAGCTGTTTTTT,CASSRFRASTGELFF
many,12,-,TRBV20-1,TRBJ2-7,TGCAGTGGCGAAAAGGACTCCTACGAGCAGTACTTC,CSGEKDSYEQYF
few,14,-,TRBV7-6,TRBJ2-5,TGTGCCAGCAGCCTTCGACAGTTAAAAGAGACCCAGTACTTC,CASSLRQLKETQYF
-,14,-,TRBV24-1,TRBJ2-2,TGTGCCACCAGTGATGGCCTTAGGACCGGGGAGCTGTTTTTT,CATSDGLRTGELFF
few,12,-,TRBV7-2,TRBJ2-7,TGTGCCAGCAGCCCCGCAGGGTACGAGCAGTACTTC,CASSPAGYEQYF
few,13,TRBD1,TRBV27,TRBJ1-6,TGTGCCAGCAGTTTAGGGACAGATTCACCCCTCCACTTT,CASSLGTDSPLHF
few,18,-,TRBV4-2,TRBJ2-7,TGTGCCAGCAGCCAAGACATCAGGACACGGAGGCCCCGTTACGAGCAGTACTTC,CASSQDIRTRRPRYEQYF
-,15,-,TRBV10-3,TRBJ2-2,TGTGCCATCAGTGAGTCCCTCCTTAGGACCGGGGAGCTGTTTTTT,CAISESLLRTGELFF
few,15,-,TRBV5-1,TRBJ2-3,TGCGCCAGCAGCTTGGACGGGGTCGGCACAGATACGCAGTATTTT,CASSLDGVGTDTQYF
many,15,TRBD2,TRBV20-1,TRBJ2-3,TGCAGTGCTAGAGGGACTAGCGGGACCACAGATACGCAGTATTTT,CSARGTSGTTDTQYF
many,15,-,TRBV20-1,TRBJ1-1,TGCAGTGCTAGAGATAAACAGCTAATGAACACTGAAGCTTTCTTT,CSARDKQLMNTEAFF
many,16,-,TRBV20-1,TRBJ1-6,TGCAGTGCTAGTAATGCCAGGGAGGGCTATAATTCACCCCTCCACTTT,CSASNAREGYNSPLHF
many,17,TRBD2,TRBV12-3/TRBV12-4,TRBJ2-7,TGTGCCAGCAGTTTAGGGAGGACTAGCGGGAGATTGAACGAGCAGTACTTC,CASSLGRTSGRLNEQYF
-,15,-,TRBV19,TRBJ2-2,TGTGCCAGTAGCCCGGGTAGAGCGGCCTCCGGGGAGCTGTTTTTT,CASSPGRAASGELFF
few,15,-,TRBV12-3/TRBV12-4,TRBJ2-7,TGTGCCAGCAGTTTGTCAACCCCAGGGGTCTACGAGCAGTACTTC,CASSLSTPGVYEQYF
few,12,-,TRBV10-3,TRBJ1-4,TGTGCCATCAGCCGGGGAAATGAAAAACTGTTTTTT,CAISRGNEKLFF
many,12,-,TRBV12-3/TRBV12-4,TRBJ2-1,TGTGCCAGCAGTGACAGTTTTTATGAGCAGTTCTTC,CASSDSFYEQFF
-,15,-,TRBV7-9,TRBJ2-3,TGTGCCAGCAGCTCCCCGGGGGCGAAGGTAGATACGCAGTATTTT,CASSSPGAKVDTQYF
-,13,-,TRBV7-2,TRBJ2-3,TGTGCCAGCAGCTTCCGACTCACAGATACGCAGTATTTT,CASSFRLTDTQYF
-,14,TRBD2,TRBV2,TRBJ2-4,TGTGCCAGCAGTTTGAAGCGGGAGGCAAACATTCAGTACTTC,CASSLKREANIQYF
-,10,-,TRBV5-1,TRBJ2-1,TGCGCCAGCAGCCGAGGTGAGCAGTTCTTC,CASSRGEQFF
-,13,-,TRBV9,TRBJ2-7,TGTGCCAGCAGTAAAGCCCCTTCCTACGAGCAGTACTTC,CASSKAPSYEQYF
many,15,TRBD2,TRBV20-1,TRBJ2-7,TGCAGTGCTAGAGATCTCAGGCGGGAGGGCCACGAGCAGTACTTC,CSARDLRREGHEQYF
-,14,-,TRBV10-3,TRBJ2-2,TGTGCCCCCGCGGGATGCCCGCGGGCCGGGGAGCTGTTTTTT,CAPAGCPRAGELFF
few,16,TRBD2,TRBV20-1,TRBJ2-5,TGCAGTGCTTCGGGACTAGCGGGGCTGATCCAAGAGACCCAGTACTTC,CSASGLAGLIQETQYF
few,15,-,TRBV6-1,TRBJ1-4,TGTGCCAGCAGCCCTAGCAGAGCAACTAATGAAAAACTGTTTTTT,CASSPSRATNEKLFF
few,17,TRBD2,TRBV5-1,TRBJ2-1,TGCGCCAGCAGCTCTTTAGCGGGCGTCAGCTCCTACAATGAGCAGTTCTTC,CASSSLAGVSSYNEQFF
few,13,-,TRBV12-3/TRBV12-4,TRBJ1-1,TGTGCCAGCAGTTTTCGGGGGGCCCGTGGGGCTTTCTTT,CASSFRGARGAFF
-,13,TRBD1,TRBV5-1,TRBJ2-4,TGCGCCAGCAGCTCAAGACAGGGTTACATTCAGTACTTC,CASSSRQGYIQYF
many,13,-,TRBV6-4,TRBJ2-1,TGTGCCAGCAGTCGAAGGGCTAACAATGAGCAGTTCTTC,CASSRRANNEQFF
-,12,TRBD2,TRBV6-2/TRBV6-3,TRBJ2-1,TGTGCGAGCGGGGACTGGTACAATGAGCAGTTCTTC,CASGDWYNEQFF
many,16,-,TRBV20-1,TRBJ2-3,TGCAGTGCTCATAGAGACTTAAGGCGGAACACAGATACGCAGTATTTT,CSAHRDLRRNTDTQYF
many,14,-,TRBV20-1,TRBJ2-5,TGCAGTGCTAGAGGGTACGAGGGACGGGAGACCCAGTACTTC,CSARGYEGRETQYF
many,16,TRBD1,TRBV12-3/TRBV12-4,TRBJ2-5,TGTGCCAGCAGTTTTCGACAGGGGCCGTACCAAGAGACCCAGTACTTC,CASSFRQGPYQETQYF
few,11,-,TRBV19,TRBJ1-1,TGTGCTACAGCTCTGAACACTGAAGCTTTCTTT,CATALNTEAFF
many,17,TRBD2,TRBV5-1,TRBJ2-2,TGCGCCAGCAGCTGGGGACTAGCGGGAGTTGAAACCGGGGAGCTGTTTTTT,CASSWGLAGVETGELFF